This T cell receptor (beta chain) came from a study of shared T cell receptors in the human thymus. Using immunoSEQ multiplex PCR, the repertoire was profiled, and TCRdb retains in-frame clones only, with some absent. The sample comprises roughly 560,000 clones, 75% to 85% of which are singletons, and more than 0.01% rests with the top ten. This same sample was also part of a study on human thymus T cells. That source notes: Thymus tissue for the work was resected from patients undergoing corrective heart surgery.

The TCR sequence derives from a boy under three years old with a congenital heart defect. Sequenced sample: thymocytes.

The CDR3 reads CASSQSLPNETGKGGYTF. CDR3 in DNA: TGCGCCAGCAGCCAAAGCTTACCCAACGAGACAGGCAAAGGGGGCTACACCTTC. The chain is built from TRBV4-3 and TRBJ1-2; D perhaps matches TRBD1 (6 bases). V dropped 2 bases and J dropped 8 bases, with 27 bases sitting between them. This CDR3 region has 18 residues. CDR1 and CDR2 from the germline V gene are LGHNA and YSLEER.